The clone carrying this T cell receptor beta chain was seen a handful of times. The antigen is not known. Original analysis: CDR3 was compared across clinicopathological groups, and the resulting differences were used to build a distant-metastasis classifier for papillary thyroid cancer. Using MiXCR, TCRdb reanalyzed the PCR reads. These V and J calls are TCRdb output, not the study's own analysis. Of 20,000 to 25,000 clones in the sample, around 21% were seen once. The data stem from a study of metastatic and nonmetastatic thyroid tumors. Study summary: Repertoire comparison spanned blood and tumor or nodule tissue of malignant and benign thyroid patients. Study-wide findings and caveats: Reportedly, malignant thyroid tumors had significantly higher TCR beta diversity than benign nodules, in blood and tumor.

Patients had received no treatment of any kind before thyroid surgery. The germline CDR1 and CDR2 sequences are MNHNS and SASEGT. The CDR3 contains 13 residues. Deletions cut 10 bases from V and 0 bases from J, with 10 bases between. The clonotype comes from a female donor with papillary thyroid cancer or a benign thyroid nodule (not recorded which). Some clones in this sample may be carry-over from other donors' samples. Sequencing was performed on blood. The rearrangement uses TRBV6-1 and TRBJ1-3; D ambiguous. The CDR3 coding sequence is TGTGCCACTTCGGACGTCTCTGGAAACACCATATATTTT. Amino acid sequence: CATSDVSGNTIYF.